The clone carrying this T cell receptor (beta chain) was counted a few times. Antigen unknown. The data derive from a study of T cells after yellow fever vaccination. Whole-study context: Any fraction with a low cell number was prepared using SMART-Seq v4 Ultra Low Input. General study points: The secondary T-cell response peaked on day 5, not day 15, but was weaker. Booster sampling recovered most clones from primary vaccination (nearly 98% CD4, roughly 90% CD8). Researchers cautioned that FACS-sorted repertoires could harbor abundant clonotypes contaminating from the bulk population.

TCRdb fed the 5' RACE reads into MiXCR, producing one record per CDR3 protein. The table lists under 350,000 distinct CDR3 sequences, 4.1% of them singletons, with roughly 25% in the top ten. Germline V lookup: CDR1 SGHDT, CDR2 YYEEEE. With 4 bases removed from V and 6 bases from J, the gap between germline ends came to 11 bases. The CDR3 extends over 13 amino acids. Specimen: PBMCs, collected 5 days after the yellow fever booster vaccination. The sequence was collected from a man younger than 35 who received the YFV17D yellow fever vaccine. The gene calls are TRBV5-6 and TRBJ2-1, with D possibly matching TRBD2 (6 bases). CDR3 nucleotide sequence: TGTGCCAGCAGCGCTAGGAGGGGCAATGAGCAGTTCTTC. Its translation: CASSARRGNEQFF.